A selection of T cell receptor beta chains follows, all from one sample in a study of beta chain features in type 1 diabetes. Assay used: immunoSEQ multiplex PCR; TCRdb lists only in-frame clones, some missing. This sample has 160,000 or so clones, with roughly 9% found just once. The specimen sequenced was central memory CD4+ T cells from blood. The receptors shown here come from a woman aged 25 to 39 with type 1 diabetes. Both conserved end residues are part of each CDR3. The order of the fields is V gene, clone size, D gene, J gene, CDR3 DNA, CDR3 protein. A D gene is named only where the DNA matches it firmly. Clone size is shown for a subset of rows, as once, few, many or a class of expanded clone.

v_gene: TRBV29-1; abundance: -; d_gene: TRBD2; j_gene: TRBJ2-5; CDR3nt: TGCAGCGGGACCCTAGCGGGAGGGCAGGGGGAGACCCAGTACTTC; CDR3aa: CSGTLAGGQGETQYF
v_gene: TRBV4-2; abundance: many; d_gene: TRBD2; j_gene: TRBJ2-1; CDR3nt: TGTGCCAGCAGGCGTAATCCGCGGGAGGGCCGGGATGAGCAGTTCTTC; CDR3aa: CASRRNPREGRDEQFF
v_gene: TRBV30; abundance: -; d_gene: -; j_gene: TRBJ2-1; CDR3nt: TGTGCCTGGCAGAAAAACAATGAGCAGTTCTTC; CDR3aa: CAWQKNNEQFF
v_gene: TRBV19; abundance: few; d_gene: TRBD1; j_gene: TRBJ2-5; CDR3nt: TGTGCCAGTAGTAAGGGACAGGAGTTACAAGAGACCCAGTACTTC; CDR3aa: CASSKGQELQETQYF
v_gene: TRBV30; abundance: -; d_gene: -; j_gene: TRBJ1-5; CDR3nt: TGTGCCTGGAGTGTACTACAGGGCAATCAGCCCCAGCATTTT; CDR3aa: CAWSVLQGNQPQHF
v_gene: TRBV9; abundance: -; d_gene: -; j_gene: TRBJ2-1; CDR3nt: TGTGCCAGCAGTGAATCTAGCAGCAATGAGCAGTTCTTC; CDR3aa: CASSESSSNEQFF
v_gene: TRBV15; abundance: few; d_gene: TRBD1; j_gene: TRBJ1-1; CDR3nt: TGTGCCACCAGCAGAGATCGAGGGGGCTCTGAAGCTTTCTTT; CDR3aa: CATSRDRGGSEAFF
v_gene: TRBV5-6; abundance: -; d_gene: -; j_gene: TRBJ2-1; CDR3nt: TGTGCCAGCAGCTTGTGGGAGCGGGTGTTCGATGAGCAGTTCTTC; CDR3aa: CASSLWERVFDEQFF
v_gene: TRBV29-1; abundance: -; d_gene: TRBD1; j_gene: TRBJ2-1; CDR3nt: TGCAGCGTTCGGGTACAGGGGTATGAGCAGTTCTTC; CDR3aa: CSVRVQGYEQFF
v_gene: TRBV30; abundance: -; d_gene: TRBD2; j_gene: TRBJ2-5; CDR3nt: TGTGCCTGGAGTGTATCGGGGGAGGGGACCCAGTACTTC; CDR3aa: CAWSVSGEGTQYF
v_gene: TRBV5-4; abundance: few; d_gene: TRBD2; j_gene: TRBJ2-3; CDR3nt: TGTGCCAGCAGCGGGGAGGGACTAGCGGCCTCTTTATCAGATACGCAGTATTTT; CDR3aa: CASSGEGLAASLSDTQYF
v_gene: TRBV5-5; abundance: few; d_gene: -; j_gene: TRBJ2-1; CDR3nt: TGTGCCAGCAGCTTGGAACAGCATGAGCAGTTCTTC; CDR3aa: CASSLEQHEQFF
v_gene: TRBV19; abundance: few; d_gene: TRBD1; j_gene: TRBJ2-5; CDR3nt: TGTGCCAGTAGCCAACGGACAGGTTGGAAGACCCAGTACTTC; CDR3aa: CASSQRTGWKTQYF
v_gene: TRBV7-3; abundance: -; d_gene: TRBD2; j_gene: TRBJ2-1; CDR3nt: TGTGCCAGCAGCAAGACTAGCGGGAGTAATGAGCAGTTCTTC; CDR3aa: CASSKTSGSNEQFF
v_gene: TRBV30; abundance: few; d_gene: TRBD1; j_gene: TRBJ2-2; CDR3nt: TGTGCCTGGAGTACCTGGACAGGGGGCGATAGCGGGGAGCTGTTTTTT; CDR3aa: CAWSTWTGGDSGELFF
v_gene: TRBV5-1; abundance: -; d_gene: TRBD1; j_gene: TRBJ2-2; CDR3nt: TGCGCCAGCAGCCCGGGACAGGAGAACACCGGGGAGCTGTTTTTT; CDR3aa: CASSPGQENTGELFF
v_gene: TRBV6-4; abundance: few; d_gene: -; j_gene: TRBJ1-1; CDR3nt: TGTGCCAGCAGTGAACGGCAGGGCACTGAAGCTTTCTTT; CDR3aa: CASSERQGTEAFF
v_gene: TRBV27; abundance: -; d_gene: -; j_gene: TRBJ1-5; CDR3nt: TGTGCCAGCAGTTTATATCTCGACAGAGGCAATCAGCCCCAGCATTTT; CDR3aa: CASSLYLDRGNQPQHF
v_gene: TRBV29-1; abundance: -; d_gene: -; j_gene: TRBJ2-1; CDR3nt: TGCAGCGTTGCTGAGACTATGAGCTCCTACAATGAGCAGTTCTTC; CDR3aa: CSVAETMSSYNEQFF
v_gene: TRBV7-8; abundance: few; d_gene: -; j_gene: TRBJ2-5; CDR3nt: TGTGCCAGCAGCTTAGACGTTGGGCTGGAGACCCAGTACTTC; CDR3aa: CASSLDVGLETQYF
v_gene: TRBV4-1; abundance: -; d_gene: -; j_gene: TRBJ2-7; CDR3nt: TGCGCCAGCAGCCAAGATCGGGGGGCGGGCCGGGAGCAGTACTTC; CDR3aa: CASSQDRGAGREQYF
v_gene: TRBV15; abundance: few; d_gene: -; j_gene: TRBJ2-7; CDR3nt: TGTGCCACCAGCAGAGAGCCCGGTGGGGGAGGTAGCTCCTACGAGCAGTACTTC; CDR3aa: CATSREPGGGGSSYEQYF
v_gene: TRBV19; abundance: -; d_gene: TRBD1; j_gene: TRBJ1-5; CDR3nt: TGTGCCAGTACCCCAACAGGGGGAGGATTAGCCCAGCATTTT; CDR3aa: CASTPTGGGLAQHF
v_gene: TRBV29-1; abundance: -; d_gene: -; j_gene: TRBJ1-2; CDR3nt: TGCAGCGTTGGGGGGGGGATGGACTATGGCTACACCTTC; CDR3aa: CSVGGGMDYGYTF
v_gene: TRBV19; abundance: few; d_gene: TRBD1; j_gene: TRBJ2-7; CDR3nt: TGTGCCAGTAGTAGAACTCGGGACAGTAAAACCTACGAGCAGTACTTC; CDR3aa: CASSRTRDSKTYEQYF
v_gene: TRBV6-1; abundance: -; d_gene: TRBD2; j_gene: TRBJ2-5; CDR3nt: TGTGCCAGCGACCCGGGACTAGCAGGCCAAGAGACCCAGTACTTC; CDR3aa: CASDPGLAGQETQYF
v_gene: TRBV30; abundance: few; d_gene: -; j_gene: TRBJ1-1; CDR3nt: TGTGCCTGGAGTGCCGGGTGGGGGGGGAGGAGCACTGAAGCTTTCTTT; CDR3aa: CAWSAGWGGRSTEAFF
v_gene: TRBV5-6; abundance: -; d_gene: -; j_gene: TRBJ2-5; CDR3nt: TGTGCCAGCAGCCCCGGGACAACGTACCAAGAGACCCAGTACTTC; CDR3aa: CASSPGTTYQETQYF
v_gene: TRBV28; abundance: -; d_gene: TRBD1; j_gene: TRBJ1-2; CDR3nt: TGTGCCAGCAGCCCGCCACAAACAGGGGCCCGAATCTATGGCTACACCTTC; CDR3aa: CASSPPQTGARIYGYTF
v_gene: TRBV4-2; abundance: few; d_gene: TRBD2; j_gene: TRBJ2-7; CDR3nt: TGTGCCAGCAGCCCGCTTAATTCGGGGACTAGCGGCTACGAGCAGTACTTC; CDR3aa: CASSPLNSGTSGYEQYF
v_gene: TRBV9; abundance: -; d_gene: TRBD2; j_gene: TRBJ2-3; CDR3nt: TGTGCCAGCAGCGTAGGGGGGACTAGCGGGAGGGCCTTAGCAGATACGCAGTATTTT; CDR3aa: CASSVGGTSGRALADTQYF
v_gene: TRBV11-1; abundance: few; d_gene: TRBD1; j_gene: TRBJ2-7; CDR3nt: TGTGCCAGCAGCCCAAGGACAGGGTACGAGCAGTACTTC; CDR3aa: CASSPRTGYEQYF